This section outlines one TCR beta chain sequence together with its context. As yet, its antigen is unknown. This sample is drawn from a study of post-analysis software for immune sequencing data. Every TCR beta cDNA library bore unique molecular identifiers. Around 460,000 cDNA molecules came from roughly 0.93 to 9.6 million T cells. TCRdb ran MiXCR on the PCR reads and lists one entry per CDR3 protein. Of 380,000 or so distinct CDR3 sequences listed, less than 40% were seen once; the top ten hold roughly 13%. Study-level results: The five TRBV segments detected at higher frequency in patients than in controls included TRBV5-6, TRBV5-1 and TRBV20-1. Multiple sclerosis patients had significantly lower normalized Chao1 diversity than controls. Batch-matched samples strongly co-clustered by F measure.

This CDR3 is 14 amino acids long. Losses at the gene ends were 2 bases for V and 4 bases for J; bases not matched to a gene: 3. Per the germline V gene, CDR1 is SGHTA and CDR2 is FQGNSA. Sequencing was performed on blood. The sequence was obtained from a girl aged 5-17 years with multiple sclerosis. This chain uses TRBV7-2 with TRBJ2-5, with TRBD2 matching over 8 bases. CDR3 amino acids: CASSLSLAGETQYF. The DNA for the CDR3 is TGTGCCAGCAGCTTAAGCCTAGCGGGAGAGACCCAGTACTTC.